This TCR beta chain appears in the sequencing data of a study of blood T cell repertoires in COVID-19. The overall study: PBMCs, B-cell-depleted T cells, or T cells were the source of the cDNA or gDNA that made up the material.

Trimming took off 6 bases at V and 2 bases at J, with 14 bases between the two ends. The CDR3 sequence is 14 residues long. Per the germline V gene, CDR1 is SQVTM and CDR2 is ANQGSEA. In the authors' methods: Amplification of reference gene primers provided the estimated nucleated cell counts. Produced via immunoSEQ multiplex PCR; TCRdb's table is partial and in-frame only. That table gives V, J and clone size, and the DNA gave D and trimming. This table has a few hundred thousand clones, 75% to 90% appearing once. The rearrangement joins TRBV29-1 to TRBJ1-5, with a weak D call TRBD1 (6 bases). The sample taken for sequencing was peripheral blood. This clonotype originated in a man aged 25 to 40 with acute or convalescent COVID-19. The CDR3 region is CSVTPTGRNQPQHF. The CDR3 DNA follows: TGCAGCGTCACGCCGACAGGCCGCAATCAGCCCCAGCATTTT.